Below are 27 T cell receptor beta chains sequenced from a single sample in a study of blood T cell repertoires in COVID-19. Repertoires were generated with immunoSEQ multiplex PCR, while TCRdb's copy carries only in-frame clones and drops some. The table lists roughly 240,000 clones, approximately 82% of them singletons. Sequenced input: peripheral blood. Receptor source: a woman aged 80 or older with acute or convalescent COVID-19.

This clone was recorded only once. This chain uses TRBV6-6 with TRBJ1-2, with TRBD1 matching over 9 bases. The germline V gene has CDR1 MNHNY and CDR2 SVGAGI (reference sequence). CDR3 size: 15 residues. With V trimmed by 6 bases and J by 3 bases, 8 bases remained unmatched. The CDR3 sequence is CASRSGTGNDYGYTF. In nucleotides, the CDR3 is TGTGCCAGCAGGTCCGGGACAGGGAACGACTATGGCTACACCTTC.

CDR3 bases: TGCGCCAGCAACGGACGGGGGGGCGACACCGGGGAGCTGTTTTTT. Encoded protein: CASNGRGGDTGELFF. The chain employs TRBV5-1 and TRBJ2-2; TRBD2 agrees at 8 bases. The CDR3 consists of 15 residues. Germline lookup yields CDR1 SGHRS and CDR2 YFSETQ. J lost 3 bases, V lost 6 bases, and 7 bases had no gene match.

The count of this clone is one. The gene calls are TRBV19 and TRBJ2-7, with 9 bases lining up with TRBD1. Trimming removed 3 bases from V and 1 base from J; junction bases left unmatched: 10. CDR1 is LNHDA and CDR2 is SQIVND in the germline V gene (reference sequence). The CDR3 spans 17 residues. The CDR3 DNA reads TGTGCCAGTAGTATGGGACAGGGCCTCAAGGGTTCCTACGAGCAGTACTTC. Its protein is CASSMGQGLKGSYEQYF.

The rearrangement joins TRBV19 to TRBJ2-5; 11 nucleotides align to TRBD2. CDR3 length equals 17 residues. The ends lost 2 bases at V and 2 bases at J; junction bases unmatched: 7. Germline CDR1 reads LNHDA; CDR2 reads SQIVND (reference sequence). CDR3 residues: CASSISRTSGRQETQYF. The CDR3 nucleotides read TGTGCCAGTAGTATATCCCGGACTAGCGGGCGACAAGAGACCCAGTACTTC.

This rearrangement joins TRBV28 to TRBJ1-2; D remains ambiguous. CDR1 and CDR2 from the germline V gene are MDHEN and SYDVKM. V was trimmed by 2 bases and J by 7 bases, leaving 8 bases between them. The CDR3 runs 12 residues. The CDR3 DNA reads TGTGCCAGCAGTTTACTGGGAGGTGGCTACACCTTC. Amino acid sequence: CASSLLGGGYTF.

The chain recombines TRBV28 with TRBJ2-5, with TRBD2 identical over 13 bases. Germline assignment: CDR1 MDHEN and CDR2 SYDVKM. This CDR3 region has 16 residues. Trimming at V came to 6 bases and at J to 2 bases, leaving 6 bases not matched to a gene. In nucleotides, the CDR3 is TGTGCCAGCAGCCAACTAGCGGGAGGGGGTCAAGAGACCCAGTACTTC. Its protein is CASSQLAGGGQETQYF.

The CDR3 reads CASSSLPGQGSAGANVLTF. For the CDR3, the DNA is TGTGCCAGTAGTAGCCTTCCTGGACAGGGGAGTGCTGGGGCCAACGTCCTGACTTTC. The rearrangement joins TRBV19 to TRBJ2-6; 9 nucleotides agree with TRBD1. The CDR3 covers 19 residues. The germline V gene has CDR1 LNHDA and CDR2 SQIVND (reference sequence). The junction had 12 bases not matched to a gene; V was cut back by 4 bases and J by 2 bases.

The V gene is TRBV25-1, the J gene TRBJ1-4; weak D call: TRBD1 (6 bases). This CDR3 spans 15 amino acids. The ends were cut back, 1 base at V and 5 bases at J, with 11 bases in the middle. Germline CDR1 MGHDK, CDR2 SYGVNS. CDR3 DNA: TGTGCCAGCAGTGAATTCAGGGGCCAAAATGAAAAACTGTTTTTT. As protein: CASSEFRGQNEKLFF.

The chain carries TRBV5-1 and TRBJ2-3, with D hard to call. CDR3 length equals 14 residues. The V gene lost 3 bases and the J gene lost 2 bases, with 10 bases spanning the gap. The germline gives CDR1 SGHRS, CDR2 YFSETQ. This CDR3 is CASSSGSLTDTQYF. The CDR3 bases are TGCGCCAGCAGCTCAGGCAGCCTCACAGATACGCAGTATTTT.

In its sample, this clone was seen a few times. The CDR3 sequence: CASRNTGLNTEAFF. In nucleotides, the CDR3 is TGTGCCAGCAGAAATACAGGATTGAACACTGAAGCTTTCTTT. The V and J genes are TRBV6-5 and TRBJ1-1; TRBD1 is a possible D gene (5 bases). The CDR3 runs 14 residues. V dropped 6 bases and J dropped 0 bases, with 11 bases sitting between them. CDR1 and CDR2 from the germline V gene are MNHEY and SVGAGI.

The CDR3, as DNA: TGTGCCAGCAGTGGACTAGCGGGAGGGGACAACGAGCAGTACTTC. It yields the protein CASSGLAGGDNEQYF. The chain combines TRBV2 with TRBJ2-7; the match to TRBD2 covers 14 bases. Trimming took 4 bases from V and 5 from J; bases not matched to a gene: 4. CDR3 length: 15 residues. CDR1 is SNHLY and CDR2 is FYNNEI in the germline V gene.

The chain recombines TRBV7-3 with TRBJ2-1, with 12 bases aligning to TRBD2. With V trimmed by 4 bases and J by 4 bases, 5 bases remained unmatched. The CDR3 loop spans 16 amino acids. CDR1 and CDR2 (germline): SGHTA, FQGTGA. In DNA form, the CDR3 reads TGTGCCAGCAGCTGGGAAGGACTAGCGGGGTACAATGAGCAGTTCTTC. Translation: CASSWEGLAGYNEQFF.

V gene TRBV29-1 combines with J gene TRBJ2-1; maybe TRBD2 (5 bases). Per the germline V gene, CDR1 is SQVTM and CDR2 is ANQGSEA. Trimming stripped 3 bases from V and 0 bases from J, with 12 bases between. The CDR3 consists of 15 residues. The CDR3 bases are TGCAGCGTTGATGGCGGGCCCTCCTCCTACAATGAGCAGTTCTTC. This encodes CSVDGGPSSYNEQFF.

The chain joins TRBV19 to TRBJ1-5; D is unclear. CDR1 and CDR2 from the germline V gene are LNHDA and SQIVND (reference sequence). CDR3 length equals 15 residues. The V end was cut by 3 bases, the J end by 3 bases, with 12 bases between. Written as DNA, the CDR3 is TGTGCCAGTAGTATTCCCCAGCACTACAATCAGCCCCAGCATTTT. It specifies CASSIPQHYNQPQHF. Together with reference TRBV19 and TRBJ1-5, the CDR3 gives the full variable domain: DGGITQSPKYLFRKEGQNVTLSCEQNLNHDAMYWYRQDPGQGLRLIYYSQIVNDFQKGDIAEGYSVSREKKESFPLTVTSAQKNPTAFYLCASSIPQHYNQPQHFGDGTRLSIL.

This rearrangement joins TRBV19 to TRBJ1-5; D might be TRBD1 (6 bases). From germline, CDR1 is LNHDA and CDR2 SQIVND (reference sequence). Trimming pared 7 bases from V and 4 bases from J, leaving 20 bases between. The CDR3 loop spans 16 amino acids. CDR3 in DNA: TGTGCCAGTACCCCCACCCAGGGGTTAGGGAATCAGCCCCAGCATTTT. It yields the protein CASTPTQGLGNQPQHF. The whole variable domain, filled in from reference TRBV19 and TRBJ1-5, reads DGGITQSPKYLFRKEGQNVTLSCEQNLNHDAMYWYRQDPGQGLRLIYYSQIVNDFQKGDIAEGYSVSREKKESFPLTVTSAQKNPTAFYLCASTPTQGLGNQPQHFGDGTRLSIL.

The chain carries TRBV5-6 and TRBJ2-6; D call uncertain. Trimming removed 6 bases at V and 1 base at J, with 14 bases between. This CDR3 has 16 residues. The germline V gene encodes CDR1 SGHDT and CDR2 YYEEEE. The CDR3 here is CASISHLYSGANVLTF. Written as DNA, the CDR3 is TGTGCCAGCATTTCTCATCTCTATTCTGGGGCCAACGTCCTGACTTTC. Full variable domain (missing parts from reference TRBV5-6 and TRBJ2-6): DAGVTQSPTHLIKTRGQQVTLRCSPKSGHDTVSWYQQALGQGPQFIFQYYEEEERQRGNFPDRFSGHQFPNYSSELNVNALLLGDSALYLCASISHLYSGANVLTFGAGSRLTVL.

The V call is TRBV7-3, the J call TRBJ2-2; D is possibly TRBD2 (5 bases). Germline V CDR1 and CDR2: SGHTA, FQGTGA. The CDR3 spans 15 residues. The V and J ends lost 2 bases and 5 bases respectively, with 12 bases between them. CDR3 DNA sequence: TGTGCCAGCAGCTTATTCGGGAAAGAAACCGGGGAGCTGTTTTTT. The encoded protein is CASSLFGKETGELFF.

This rearrangement joins TRBV2 to TRBJ1-5, with 7 bases fitting TRBD1. This CDR3 has 14 residues. Unmatched junction bases numbered 5, after V lost 6 bases and J lost 3 bases. Germline CDR1 SNHLY, CDR2 FYNNEI. CDR3 nucleotide sequence: TGTGCCAGCAGCGTTACAGGGGACAATCAGCCCCAGCATTTT. It translates to CASSVTGDNQPQHF.

The genes are TRBV12-3 or TRBV12-4 and TRBJ1-2; the match to TRBD1 covers 8 bases. Trimming removed 6 bases from V and 7 bases from J; junction bases left unmatched: 4. The CDR3 is 12 amino acids. The CDR3 DNA sequence: TGTGCCAGCAGATTGGACAGGGCTGGCTACACCTTC. As protein: CASRLDRAGYTF.

Only one count was recorded for this clone. V is TRBV10-3 and J is TRBJ2-2, with 13 bases fitting TRBD2. The CDR3 has 19 amino acids. V lost 2 bases and J lost 3; bases outside the gene matches: 9. Per the germline V gene, CDR1 is ENHRY and CDR2 is SYGVKD. In DNA, the CDR3 is TGTGCCATCAGTGAGCCAACCGGACTAGCGGGAGACCACACCGGGGAGCTGTTTTTT. It specifies CAISEPTGLAGDHTGELFF.

The V call is TRBV4-1, the J call TRBJ2-7, with 10 positions matching TRBD2. CDR3 length equals 16 residues. The V segment lost 2 bases and the J segment 2 bases; nucleotides outside the gene matches: 6. The germline V gene encodes CDR1 MGHRA and CDR2 YSYEKL. CDR3 sequence reads: CASSQIGTSVTYEQYF. Here the CDR3 DNA reads TGCGCCAGCAGCCAAATCGGGACTAGCGTAACCTACGAGCAGTACTTC.

This clone appeared a single time. The V gene is TRBV18, the J gene TRBJ2-7, with D possibly TRBD2 on 5 matching bases. The CDR3 is 16 residues long. Germline values: CDR1 KGHSH, CDR2 LQKENI. V lost 3 bases and J 3 bases, leaving 18 bases between the germline ends. The CDR3 loop is CASSPHRSRGIYEQYF. CDR3 nucleotide sequence: TGTGCCAGCTCACCGCACCGGTCCCGGGGAATCTACGAGCAGTACTTC.

The genes are TRBV6-5 and TRBJ1-3, with D unclear. The CDR3 length is 15 residues. Germline values: CDR1 MNHEY, CDR2 SVGAGI. The V end was cut by 7 bases, the J end by 4 bases, with 17 bases between. CDR3 coding DNA: TGTGCCAGCAATACTGATTGGGCCACGGGAAACACCATATATTTT. It translates to CASNTDWATGNTIYF.

This sequence joins TRBV5-4 and TRBJ2-7, with D possibly being TRBD1 (8 bases). Germline V gene lookup returns CDR1 SGHNT and CDR2 YYREEE (reference sequence). The CDR3 is 15 residues long. Trimming stripped 6 bases from V and 1 base from J, with 17 bases between. The CDR3 loop reads CASTAGQVPSYEQYF. In DNA, the CDR3 is TGTGCCAGCACAGCGGGACAGGTACCATCCTACGAGCAGTACTTC.

This clone appeared a single time. V usage is TRBV2 and J usage is TRBJ1-4; D ambiguous. The CDR3 runs to 13 residues. Trimming cost V 5 bases and J 7 bases, with 11 bases left between them. Germline V gene lookup returns CDR1 SNHLY and CDR2 FYNNEI. The chain's CDR3 is CASSRTESEKLFF. The CDR3, as DNA: TGTGCCAGCAGTAGAACAGAATCTGAAAAACTGTTTTTT. The full variable domain, with the rest looked up from reference TRBV2 and TRBJ1-4, is EPEVTQTPSHQVTQMGQEVILRCVPISNHLYFYWYRQILGQKVEFLVSFYNNEISEKSEIFDDQFSVERPDGSNFTLKIRSTKLEDSAMYFCASSRTESEKLFFGSGTQLSVL.

V usage is TRBV19 and J usage is TRBJ2-3; 7 positions match TRBD2. The CDR3 covers 15 residues. With V trimmed by 7 bases and J by 0 bases, 7 bases remained unmatched. Germline CDR1 LNHDA, CDR2 SQIVND (reference sequence). The CDR3, as DNA: TGTGCCAGTATCCAGGGAGGGCCCAGCACAGATACGCAGTATTTT. It codes for CASIQGGPSTDTQYF. The full variable domain, its missing parts supplied by reference TRBV19 and TRBJ2-3, is DGGITQSPKYLFRKEGQNVTLSCEQNLNHDAMYWYRQDPGQGLRLIYYSQIVNDFQKGDIAEGYSVSREKKESFPLTVTSAQKNPTAFYLCASIQGGPSTDTQYFGPGTRLTVL.

The chain is built from TRBV7-9 and TRBJ2-3, with a weak D call TRBD2 (6 bases). The CDR3 extends over 15 amino acids. The V end lost 2 bases, the J end lost 8 bases, and 17 bases lay between the germline ends. Germline V gene data show CDR1 as SEHNR and CDR2 as FQNEAQ (reference sequence). The CDR3 DNA follows: TGTGCCAGCAGCTTATTTGGGACTGCTCCTAGTACGCAGTATTTT. Its protein product is CASSLFGTAPSTQYF.